These 17 T cell receptor beta chains came from one sample sequenced in a study of cytomegalovirus exposure and HLA in healthy donors. The PCR made use of 60 Vbeta and 13 Jbeta primers. Clones were sequenced by immunoSEQ multiplex PCR, and TCRdb holds only the in-frame ones, with some missing. The sample includes 100,000 to 150,000 clones. The sample consisted of PBMCs. Receptors originate from a man aged 30 to 45 in good health and CMV-seronegative.

This chain links TRBV9 with TRBJ1-1; weak D call: TRBD1 (6 bases). Trimming took 4 bases from V and 2 from J, leaving 18 bases between them. The CDR3 loop spans 16 amino acids. Germline lookup yields CDR1 SGDLS and CDR2 YYNGEE. CDR3 in amino acids: CASSPRDTLFNTEAFF. In DNA form, the CDR3 reads TGTGCCAGCAGCCCTAGGGACACTCTTTTCAACACTGAAGCTTTCTTT.

CDR3 protein: CASSQDTWQGATDTQYF. The CDR3 DNA reads TGCGCCAGCAGCCAAGATACCTGGCAGGGGGCTACAGATACGCAGTATTTT. The chain uses TRBV4-1 and TRBJ2-3, with TRBD1 matching over 8 bases. Looked up from germline, CDR1 is MGHRA and CDR2 is YSYEKL. The CDR3 is 17 residues long. V trimming: 0 bases; J trimming: 3 bases; junction bases outside the gene matches: 8.

V and J are TRBV2 and TRBJ2-1; 10 nucleotides line up with TRBD1. The CDR3 is made up of 16 amino acids. Germline assignment: CDR1 SNHLY and CDR2 FYNNEI. The ends lost 4 bases at V and 10 bases at J; junction bases unmatched: 13. Here the CDR3 DNA reads TGTGCCAGCAGTGCTTCCCCCGGGACAGGGGTGGGAGAGCAGTTCTTC. Its protein is CASSASPGTGVGEQFF.

V usage is TRBV7-9 and J usage is TRBJ2-5; D not certain. The CDR3 consists of 14 residues. Per the germline V gene, CDR1 is SEHNR and CDR2 is FQNEAQ (reference sequence). The V end was cut by 5 bases, the J end by 2 bases, with 12 bases between. The CDR3 sequence: CASSPQNSQETQYF. The CDR3 DNA follows: TGTGCCAGCAGCCCCCAGAACAGTCAAGAGACCCAGTACTTC.

The rearrangement uses TRBV6-5 and TRBJ2-7, with TRBD2 matching over 7 bases. Germline-derived CDR1 and CDR2 are MNHEY and SVGAGI. Trimming removed 10 bases from V and 3 bases from J; junction bases left unmatched: 3. The CDR3 extends over 11 amino acids. DNA for the CDR3: TGTGCCACTTCGGGGGGCTACGAGCAGTACTTC. This sequence encodes CATSGGYEQYF.

The rearrangement links TRBV6-6 to TRBJ1-5; a possible D gene is TRBD1 (6 bases). V was pared by 7 bases and J by 7 bases, with 17 bases between. The CDR3 is 14 amino acids. Germline CDR1 is MNHNY and CDR2 is SVGAGI (reference sequence). The CDR3 coding sequence is TGTGCCAGCAAGTTCCCTGATGGGGGCCAGCCCCAGCATTTT. Residues: CASKFPDGGQPQHF.

V gene TRBV9 combines with J gene TRBJ2-3; 7 bases are a match to TRBD2. Germline CDR1 reads SGDLS; CDR2 reads YYNGEE. J gave up 5 bases and V 3 bases, and 3 bases lay outside the gene matches. The CDR3 totals 13 residues. The DNA of the CDR3 is TGTGCCAGCAGCGGGACTAGAGGAGATACGCAGTATTTT. Protein: CASSGTRGDTQYF.

The chain recombines TRBV29-1 with TRBJ2-3; 8 bases are shared with TRBD2. The trim removed 2 bases at V and 9 bases at J, leaving 7 bases unmatched. The CDR3 runs 13 residues. The germline V gene encodes CDR1 SQVTM and CDR2 ANQGSEA. The CDR3 reads CSVETGGPGTQYF. CDR3 bases: TGCAGCGTTGAAACGGGGGGGCCCGGGACGCAGTATTTT.

The chain uses TRBV7-2 and TRBJ1-5, with a weak D call TRBD1 (6 bases). The germline V gene has CDR1 SGHTA and CDR2 FQGNSA. CDR3 length: 15 residues. The germline V and J ends were trimmed by 5 bases and 3 bases, with 14 bases remaining between them. The CDR3 sequence is CASSGQSGTNQPQHF. CDR3 coding DNA: TGTGCCAGCAGCGGACAGAGTGGTACCAATCAGCCCCAGCATTTT.

This chain uses TRBV15 with TRBJ1-5; D is possibly TRBD1 (6 bases). The V end lost 3 bases, the J end lost 3 bases, and 15 bases lay between the germline ends. The CDR3 contains 16 residues. The germline CDR1 and CDR2 sequences are LNHNV and YYDKDF (reference sequence). This CDR3 reads CATSRPQGEVNQPQHF. CDR3 DNA: TGTGCCACCAGCAGGCCACAGGGTGAAGTCAATCAGCCCCAGCATTTT.

The chain links TRBV2 to TRBJ1-5; 12 nucleotides agree with TRBD1. The germline gives CDR1 SNHLY, CDR2 FYNNEI. The CDR3 has 18 amino acids. Germline trimming cut 8 bases from V and 2 bases from J; bases unmatched to any gene: 13. The CDR3 DNA is TGTGCCAGCCGAGACGGGACAGGGGGCCCCCGTGGCAATCAGCCCCAGCATTTT. It encodes CASRDGTGGPRGNQPQHF.

CDR3 residues: CASSGQGVRGDTQYF. CDR3 nucleotides: TGCGCCAGCAGCGGACAGGGGGTTCGAGGGGATACGCAGTATTTT. The chain carries TRBV5-1 and TRBJ2-3; 10 nucleotides agree with TRBD1. This CDR3 has 15 amino acids. The V and J ends lost 4 bases and 6 bases, in that order; junction bases with no gene match: 8. Germline V gene lookup returns CDR1 SGHRS and CDR2 YFSETQ.

The chain links TRBV6-1 to TRBJ2-1; 11 bases are a match to TRBD2. The CDR3 extends over 14 amino acids. Germline assignment: CDR1 MNHNS and CDR2 SASEGT. V gave up 7 bases and J gave up 9 bases; unmatched junction bases: 8. CDR3 loop: CASTTSGRYSEQFF. In DNA form, the CDR3 reads TGTGCCAGCACAACTAGCGGGAGATATAGTGAGCAGTTCTTC.

Regarding this clone: In the same sample, other DNA sequences code for this CDR3. The genes are TRBV11-2 and TRBJ2-7; 9 nucleotides align to TRBD2. The V segment lost 5 bases and the J segment 3 bases; nucleotides outside the gene matches: 8. This CDR3 is built from 15 residues. Germline CDR1 reads SGHAT; CDR2 reads FQNNGV. The CDR3 spells CASSPLRREGYEQYF. As DNA, the CDR3 is TGTGCCAGCAGCCCGCTACGGCGGGAGGGCTACGAGCAGTACTTC.

V is TRBV11-3 and J is TRBJ2-1, with 11 nucleotides matching TRBD2. V lost 5 bases, J lost 5 bases, and 17 bases stayed unmatched. Germline V gene lookup returns CDR1 SGHNT and CDR2 YENEEA. This CDR3 is built from 19 residues. The CDR3 coding sequence is TGTGCCAGCAGCCCCATAAATTACTTAGCGGGAGGGCCCAACAATGAGCAGTTCTTC. It encodes CASSPINYLAGGPNNEQFF.

This chain uses TRBV4-3 with TRBJ2-3, with 11 bases fitting TRBD2. The germline gives CDR1 LGHNA, CDR2 YSLEER. Losses at the gene ends were 2 bases for V and 4 bases for J; bases not matched to a gene: 2. This CDR3 contains 15 residues. The DNA for the CDR3 is TGCGCCAGCAGCCAACTTAGCGGGAGGGCAGATACGCAGTATTTT. This codes for CASSQLSGRADTQYF.

The J gene is TRBJ2-7, the V gene TRBV30; D perhaps matches TRBD2 (6 bases). The germline gives CDR1 GTSNPN, CDR2 SVGIG (reference sequence). V gave up 1 base and J gave up 6 bases, with 25 bases separating them. The CDR3 runs to 17 residues. The CDR3 sequence is CAWSGLTSWGLSREQYF. CDR3 DNA sequence: TGTGCCTGGAGTGGTCTCACCTCTTGGGGACTGTCTCGCGAGCAGTACTTC.